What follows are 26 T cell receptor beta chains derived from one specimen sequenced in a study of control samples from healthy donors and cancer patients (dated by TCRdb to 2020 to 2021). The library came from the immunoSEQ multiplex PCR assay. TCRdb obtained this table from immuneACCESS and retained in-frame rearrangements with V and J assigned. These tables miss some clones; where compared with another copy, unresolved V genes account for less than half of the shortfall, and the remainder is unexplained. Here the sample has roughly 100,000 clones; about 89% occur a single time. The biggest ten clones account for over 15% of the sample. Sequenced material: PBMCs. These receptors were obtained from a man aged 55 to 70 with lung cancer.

The CDR3 bases are TGTGCCAGCAGTGAAGGTCTTTTGTCCTATGGCTACACCTTC. This sequence encodes CASSEGLLSYGYTF. The chain employs TRBV6-1 and TRBJ1-2; D is uncertain. V was shortened by 1 base and J by 4 bases, with 10 bases between the two germline ends. The germline gives CDR1 MNHNS, CDR2 SASEGT. The CDR3 covers 14 residues.

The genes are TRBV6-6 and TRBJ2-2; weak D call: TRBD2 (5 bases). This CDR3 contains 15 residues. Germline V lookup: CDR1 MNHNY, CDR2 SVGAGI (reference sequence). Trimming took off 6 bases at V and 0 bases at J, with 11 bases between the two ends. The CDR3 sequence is CASSGITANTGELFF. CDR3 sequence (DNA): TGTGCCAGCAGCGGGATTACAGCGAACACCGGGGAGCTGTTTTTT.

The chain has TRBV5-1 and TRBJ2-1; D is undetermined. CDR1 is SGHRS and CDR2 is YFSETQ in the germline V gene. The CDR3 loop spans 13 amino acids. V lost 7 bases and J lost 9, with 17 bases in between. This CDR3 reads CASVAEPGGEQFF. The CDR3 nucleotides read TGCGCCAGCGTGGCAGAACCGGGTGGTGAGCAGTTCTTC.

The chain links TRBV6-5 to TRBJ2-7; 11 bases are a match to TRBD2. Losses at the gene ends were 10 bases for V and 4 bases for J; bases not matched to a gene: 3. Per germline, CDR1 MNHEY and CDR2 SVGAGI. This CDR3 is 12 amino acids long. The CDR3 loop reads CATRTSGYEQYV. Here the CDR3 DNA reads TGTGCCACGAGGACTAGCGGGTACGAGCAGTACGTC.

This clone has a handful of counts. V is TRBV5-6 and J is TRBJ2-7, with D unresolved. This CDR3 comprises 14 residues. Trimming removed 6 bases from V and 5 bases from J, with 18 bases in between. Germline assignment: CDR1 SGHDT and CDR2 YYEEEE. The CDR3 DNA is TGTGCCAGCACCGGACGCCGTGGTTTGGACGAGCAGTACGTC. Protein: CASTGRRGLDEQYV.

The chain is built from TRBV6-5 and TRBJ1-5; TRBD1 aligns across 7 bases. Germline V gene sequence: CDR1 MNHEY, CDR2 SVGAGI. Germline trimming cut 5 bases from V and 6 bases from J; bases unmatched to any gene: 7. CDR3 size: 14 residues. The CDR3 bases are TGTGCCAGCAGTCCCGACAGGGACCCTCAGCCCCAGCATTTT. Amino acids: CASSPDRDPQPQHF.

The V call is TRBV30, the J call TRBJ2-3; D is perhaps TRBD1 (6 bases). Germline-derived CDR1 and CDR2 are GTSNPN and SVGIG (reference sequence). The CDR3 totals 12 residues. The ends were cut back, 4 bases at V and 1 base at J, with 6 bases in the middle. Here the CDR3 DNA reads TGTGCCTGGAACAGGGGCACAGATACGCAGTATTTT. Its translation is CAWNRGTDTQYF.

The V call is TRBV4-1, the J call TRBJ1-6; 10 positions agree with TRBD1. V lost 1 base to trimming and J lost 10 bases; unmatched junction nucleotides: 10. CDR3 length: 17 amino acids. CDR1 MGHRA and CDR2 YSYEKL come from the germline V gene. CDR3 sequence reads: CASSQGDRGRAGSPLHF. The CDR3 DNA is TGCGCCAGCAGCCAAGGGGACAGGGGCAGAGCAGGCTCACCCCTCCACTTT.

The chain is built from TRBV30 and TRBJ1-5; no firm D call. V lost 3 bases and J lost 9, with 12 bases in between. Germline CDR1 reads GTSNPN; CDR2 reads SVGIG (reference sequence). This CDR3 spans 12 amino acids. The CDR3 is CAWSVAAWPQHF. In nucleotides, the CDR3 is TGTGCCTGGAGCGTGGCCGCGTGGCCCCAGCATTTT.

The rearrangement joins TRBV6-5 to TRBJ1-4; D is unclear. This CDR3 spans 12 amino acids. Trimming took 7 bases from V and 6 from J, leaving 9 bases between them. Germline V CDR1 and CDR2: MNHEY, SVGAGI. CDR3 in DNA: TGTGCCAGCAAATGGACGGATGAAAAACTGTTTTTT. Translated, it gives CASKWTDEKLFF.

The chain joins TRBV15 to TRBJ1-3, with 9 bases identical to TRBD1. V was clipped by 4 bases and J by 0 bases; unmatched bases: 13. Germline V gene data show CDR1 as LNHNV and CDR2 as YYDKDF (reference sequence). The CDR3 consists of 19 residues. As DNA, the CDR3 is TGTGCCACCAGCAAACCGGGACAGGGTAGGGGGGCCTCTGGAAACACCATATATTTT. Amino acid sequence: CATSKPGQGRGASGNTIYF.

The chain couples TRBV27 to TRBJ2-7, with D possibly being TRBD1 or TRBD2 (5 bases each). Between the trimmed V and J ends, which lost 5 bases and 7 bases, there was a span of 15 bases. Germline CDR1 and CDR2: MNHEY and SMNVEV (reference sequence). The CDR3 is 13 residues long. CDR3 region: CASSITTGTEQYF. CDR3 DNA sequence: TGTGCCAGCAGTATAACGACGGGGACGGAGCAGTACTTC.

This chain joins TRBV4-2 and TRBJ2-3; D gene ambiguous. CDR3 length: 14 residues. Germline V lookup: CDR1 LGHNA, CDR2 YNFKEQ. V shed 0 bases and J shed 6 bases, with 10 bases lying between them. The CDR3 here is CASSQDRTRDTQYF. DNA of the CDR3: TGTGCCAGCAGCCAAGATCGGACCCGGGATACGCAGTATTTT.

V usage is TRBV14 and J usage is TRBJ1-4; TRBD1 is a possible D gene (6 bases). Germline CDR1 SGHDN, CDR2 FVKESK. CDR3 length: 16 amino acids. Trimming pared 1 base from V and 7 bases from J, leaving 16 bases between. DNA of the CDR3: TGTGCCAGCAGCCAAGTAATGGAGGGGGGAGCTGAAAAACTGTTTTTT. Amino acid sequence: CASSQVMEGGAEKLFF.

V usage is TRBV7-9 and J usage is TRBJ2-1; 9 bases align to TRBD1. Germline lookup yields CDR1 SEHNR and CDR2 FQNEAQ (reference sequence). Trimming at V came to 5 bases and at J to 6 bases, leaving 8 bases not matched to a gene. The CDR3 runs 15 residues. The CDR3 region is CASSAGQGLGNEQFF. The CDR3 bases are TGTGCCAGCAGCGCAGGACAGGGGCTGGGCAATGAGCAGTTCTTC.

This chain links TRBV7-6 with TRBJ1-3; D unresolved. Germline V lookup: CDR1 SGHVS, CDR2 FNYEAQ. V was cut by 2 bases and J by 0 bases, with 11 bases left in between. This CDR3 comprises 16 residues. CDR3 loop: CASSLSGPTSGNTIYF. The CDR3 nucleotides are TGTGCCAGCAGCTTAAGCGGGCCGACCTCTGGAAACACCATATATTTT.

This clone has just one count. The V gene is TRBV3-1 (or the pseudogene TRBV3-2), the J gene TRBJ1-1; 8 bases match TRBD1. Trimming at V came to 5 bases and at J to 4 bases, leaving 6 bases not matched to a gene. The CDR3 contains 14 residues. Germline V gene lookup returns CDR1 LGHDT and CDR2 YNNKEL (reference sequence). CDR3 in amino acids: CASSYSDRATEAFF. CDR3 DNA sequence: TGTGCCAGCAGCTACTCGGACAGGGCCACTGAAGCTTTCTTT.

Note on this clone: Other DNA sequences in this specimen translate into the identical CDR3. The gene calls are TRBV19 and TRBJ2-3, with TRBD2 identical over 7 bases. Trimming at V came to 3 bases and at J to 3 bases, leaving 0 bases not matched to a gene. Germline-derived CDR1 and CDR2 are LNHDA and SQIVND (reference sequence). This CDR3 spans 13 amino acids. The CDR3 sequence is CASSIGGTDTQYF. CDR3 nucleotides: TGTGCCAGTAGTATCGGGGGGACAGATACGCAGTATTTT.

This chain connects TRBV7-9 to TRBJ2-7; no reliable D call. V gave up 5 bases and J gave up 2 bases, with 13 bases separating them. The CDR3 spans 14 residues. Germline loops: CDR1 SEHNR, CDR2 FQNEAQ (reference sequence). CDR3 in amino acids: CASSVPEKAYEQYV. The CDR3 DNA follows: TGTGCCAGCAGCGTACCAGAAAAAGCCTACGAGCAGTACGTC.

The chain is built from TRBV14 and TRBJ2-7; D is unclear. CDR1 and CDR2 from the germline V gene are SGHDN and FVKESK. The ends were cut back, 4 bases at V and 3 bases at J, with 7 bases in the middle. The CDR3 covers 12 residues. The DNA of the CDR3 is TGTGCCAGCAGCCCCGAAAACTACGAGCAGTACTTC. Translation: CASSPENYEQYF.

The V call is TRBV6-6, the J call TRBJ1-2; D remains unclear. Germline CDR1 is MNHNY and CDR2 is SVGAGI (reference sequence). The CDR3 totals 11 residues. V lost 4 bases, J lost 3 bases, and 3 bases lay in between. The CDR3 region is CASSLDYGYTF. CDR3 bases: TGTGCCAGCAGTTTGGACTATGGCTACACCTTC.

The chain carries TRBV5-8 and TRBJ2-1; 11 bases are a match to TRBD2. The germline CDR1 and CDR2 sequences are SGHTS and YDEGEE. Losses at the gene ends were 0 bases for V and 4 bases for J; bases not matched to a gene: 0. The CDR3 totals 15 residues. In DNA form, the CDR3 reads TGTGCCAGCAGCTTGGGACTAGCGGGGTACAATGAGCAGTTCTTC. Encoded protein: CASSLGLAGYNEQFF.

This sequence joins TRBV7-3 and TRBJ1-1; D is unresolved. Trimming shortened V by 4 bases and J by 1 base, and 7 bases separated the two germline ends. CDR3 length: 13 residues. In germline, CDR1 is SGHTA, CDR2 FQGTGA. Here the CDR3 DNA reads TGTGCCAGCAGCTCCGGAGGGAACACTGAAGCTTTCTTT. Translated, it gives CASSSGGNTEAFF.

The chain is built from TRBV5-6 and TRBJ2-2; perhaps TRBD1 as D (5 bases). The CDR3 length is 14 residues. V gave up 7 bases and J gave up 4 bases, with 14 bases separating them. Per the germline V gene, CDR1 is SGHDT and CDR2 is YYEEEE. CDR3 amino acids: CASGHGLLTGELFF. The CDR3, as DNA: TGTGCCAGCGGACATGGGCTACTCACCGGGGAGCTGTTTTTT.

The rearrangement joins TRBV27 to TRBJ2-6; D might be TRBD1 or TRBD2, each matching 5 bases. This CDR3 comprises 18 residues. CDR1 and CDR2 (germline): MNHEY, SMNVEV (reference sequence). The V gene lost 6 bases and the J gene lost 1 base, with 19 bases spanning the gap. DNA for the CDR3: TGTGCCAGCAGCCCTGGGACGGCTAAACCTTCTGGGGCCAACGTCCTGACTTTC. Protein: CASSPGTAKPSGANVLTF.

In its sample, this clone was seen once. Written as DNA, the CDR3 is TGTGCCAGCAGCTCAGGGGCCTATGGCTACACCTTC. The encoded protein is CASSSGAYGYTF. The chain couples TRBV11-3 to TRBJ1-2; D is perhaps TRBD1 (6 bases). The CDR3 totals 12 residues. The V end was cut by 4 bases, the J end by 4 bases, with 7 bases between. Germline CDR1 and CDR2: SGHNT and YENEEA.